Following are 30 T cell receptor beta chains from one sample sequenced in a study of OX40 agonist ivuxolimab in advanced cancers. Profiled with immunoSEQ multiplex PCR; TCRdb holds only in-frame clones, not every one. Of about 80,000 clones listed, around 90% are singletons. The source material was CD4+ or CD8+ T cells sorted from blood, sampled in a trial of the OX40 agonist ivuxolimab. Every receptor here comes from an adult with an advanced solid tumor such as melanoma, head and neck, liver or kidney cancer.

The J gene is TRBJ1-1, the V gene TRBV4-1; 8 bases are shared with TRBD1. CDR1 MGHRA and CDR2 YSYEKL come from the germline V gene. V was clipped by 6 bases and J by 5 bases; unmatched bases: 8. The CDR3 is 14 amino acids. The CDR3 DNA reads TGCGCCAGCAGAGGTTGGACAGGGTGGACTGAAGCTTTCTTT. It yields the protein CASRGWTGWTEAFF.

This chain uses TRBV5-8 with TRBJ1-5; 7 bases map to TRBD1. Germline V gives CDR1 SGHTS, CDR2 YDEGEE. The V segment lost 4 bases and the J segment 7 bases; nucleotides outside the gene matches: 11. The CDR3 consists of 15 residues. The CDR3 DNA reads TGTGCCAGCAGCAAAGAGACAGGGTTCTGGCAGCCCCAGCATTTT. As protein: CASSKETGFWQPQHF.

This rearrangement joins TRBV20-1 to TRBJ2-5; D gene unclear. The CDR3 has 11 amino acids. Trimming took 1 base from V and 3 from J, leaving 3 bases between them. Germline CDR1 and CDR2: DFQATT and SNEGSKA (reference sequence). CDR3 coding DNA: TGCAGTGCTAGAGTGGAAGAGACCCAGTACTTC. Translating gives CSARVEETQYF.

The chain joins TRBV27 to TRBJ2-3; tentatively, D is TRBD2 (6 bases). The CDR3 runs to 18 residues. The germline gives CDR1 MNHEY, CDR2 SMNVEV (reference sequence). V was pared by 6 bases and J by 0 bases, with 22 bases between. The CDR3 here is CASSPRGYGLTSTDTQYF. The CDR3 DNA sequence: TGTGCCAGCAGCCCCCGCGGGTATGGACTAACCAGCACAGATACGCAGTATTTT.

The V gene is TRBV27, the J gene TRBJ2-1; possible D gene TRBD2, 5 bases. Trimming cost V 6 bases and J 2 bases, with 8 bases left between them. Germline values: CDR1 MNHEY, CDR2 SMNVEV (reference sequence). The CDR3 loop spans 13 amino acids. The CDR3 DNA is TGTGCCAGCAGGGAGCGGCCCTACAATGAGCAGTTCTTC. It is translated as CASRERPYNEQFF.

The chain joins TRBV7-8 to TRBJ1-5; weak D call: TRBD1 (6 bases). V was trimmed by 2 bases and J by 5 bases, leaving 10 bases between them. The CDR3 consists of 14 residues. Germline V lookup: CDR1 SGHVS, CDR2 FQNEAQ. CDR3 amino acids: CASSLRAGDQPQHF. CDR3 bases: TGTGCCAGCAGCTTAAGGGCAGGGGATCAGCCCCAGCATTTT.

Concerning this clone: An end of the junction differs from the germline gene, which may be a read error. The chain employs TRBV7-7 and TRBJ2-5, with D unresolved. This CDR3 is 13 amino acids long. Looked up from germline, CDR1 is SSHAT and CDR2 is FNYEAQ (reference sequence). DNA for the CDR3: TGTGCTAGCAGCTTAGTGGGGTTTGAGACCCAGTACTTC. The encoded protein is CASSLVGFETQYF. Full variable domain (remainder filled in from reference TRBV7-7 and TRBJ2-5): GAGVSQSPRYKVTKRGQDVTLRCDPISSHATLYWYQQALGQGPEFLTYFNYEAQPDKSGLPSDRFSAERPEGSISTLTIQRTEQRDSAMYRCASSLVGFETQYFGPGTRLLVL.

The V call is TRBV7-3, the J call TRBJ2-7; D remains ambiguous. The CDR3 is made up of 13 amino acids. Germline V gene data show CDR1 as SGHTA and CDR2 as FQGTGA. Trimming left V 5 bases short and J 0 bases short, with 8 bases between. As DNA, the CDR3 is TGTGCCAGCAGCGTGGAGAACTCCTACGAGCAGTACTTC. This translates into CASSVENSYEQYF.

The V and J genes are TRBV11-3 and TRBJ2-3; 8 nucleotides align to TRBD2. This CDR3 is 15 amino acids long. The junction had 11 bases not matched to a gene; V was cut back by 7 bases and J by 5 bases. Germline values: CDR1 SGHNT, CDR2 YENEEA. CDR3 residues: CASTAGGLAGDTQYF. CDR3 nucleotides: TGTGCCAGCACCGCGGGCGGGCTAGCGGGAGATACGCAGTATTTT.

This clone occurred a few times. The V gene is TRBV4-3, the J gene TRBJ2-7, with D perhaps matching TRBD2 (5 bases). This CDR3 spans 16 amino acids. Germline V gene lookup returns CDR1 LGHNA and CDR2 YSLEER. V gave up 1 base and J gave up 3 bases, with 16 bases separating them. The CDR3 bases are TGCGCCAGCAGCCAAGCCTTCCCGAGCGGTTACTACGAGCAGTACTTC. Translating it yields CASSQAFPSGYYEQYF.

The chain has TRBV13 and TRBJ2-5, with a possible D match to TRBD2 (6 bases). The germline CDR1 and CDR2 sequences are PRHDT and FYEKMQ (reference sequence). Deletions cut 5 bases from V and 4 bases from J, with 11 bases between. This CDR3 has 13 residues. DNA of the CDR3: TGTGCCAGCAGCCCCCGGAGGGGAGAGACCCAGTACTTC. This translates into CASSPRRGETQYF.

The genes are TRBV11-2 and TRBJ2-7; 8 nucleotides line up with TRBD1. V shed 2 bases and J 5 bases; nucleotides not matched to a gene: 14. CDR1 and CDR2 (germline): SGHAT, FQNNGV. The CDR3 contains 17 residues. This CDR3 is CASSLRRTGSRAHEQYF. Here the CDR3 DNA reads TGTGCCAGCAGCTTAAGGAGGACAGGGTCGAGGGCCCACGAGCAGTACTTC.

The chain carries TRBV28 and TRBJ2-7; D not resolved. The CDR3 consists of 13 residues. V was clipped by 3 bases and J by 6 bases, with 12 bases between them. CDR1 is MDHEN, CDR2 SYDVKM, per germline. The CDR3 nucleotides are TGTGCCAGCAGTTTGCCCTCCGACGGCGAGCAGTACTTC. Translating gives CASSLPSDGEQYF.

The rearrangement uses TRBV7-2 and TRBJ2-5, with TRBD1 identical over 7 bases. After removal of 5 bases from V and 2 bases from J, the junction contained 5 bases not matched to a gene. The germline gives CDR1 SGHTA, CDR2 FQGNSA. The CDR3 is 14 residues long. This CDR3 is CASSKGTVQETQYF. The CDR3 nucleotides are TGTGCCAGCAGCAAAGGGACAGTACAAGAGACCCAGTACTTC.

The chain recombines TRBV7-9 with TRBJ2-5, with D perhaps TRBD2 (6 bases). V was shortened by 2 bases and J by 5 bases, with 12 bases between the two germline ends. This CDR3 region has 14 residues. CDR1 SEHNR and CDR2 FQNEAQ come from the germline V gene (reference sequence). The CDR3, as DNA: TGTGCCAGCAGCTTAAGAGCGGCGGGGGAGACCCAGTACTTC. It specifies CASSLRAAGETQYF. The full variable domain, completed using reference TRBV7-9 and TRBJ2-5, is DTGVSQNPRHKITKRGQNVTFRCDPISEHNRLYWYRQTLGQGPEFLTYFQNEAQLEKSRLLSDRFSAERPKGSFSTLEIQRTEQGDSAMYLCASSLRAAGETQYFGPGTRLLVL.

This chain joins TRBV7-3 and TRBJ2-1; perhaps TRBD2 as D (6 bases). Germline values: CDR1 SGHTA, CDR2 FQGTGA. V gave up 1 base and J gave up 9 bases, with 7 bases separating them. The CDR3 spans 12 residues. CDR3 protein: CASSLMGLEQFF. Here the CDR3 DNA reads TGTGCCAGCAGCTTAATGGGACTTGAGCAGTTCTTC. Filled out from reference TRBV7-3 and TRBJ2-1, the complete variable domain reads GAGVSQTPSNKVTEKGKYVELRCDPISGHTALYWYRQSLGQGPEFLIYFQGTGAADDSGLPNDRFFAVRPEGSVSTLKIQRTERGDSAVYLCASSLMGLEQFFGPGTRLTVL.

This clone was seen only once. The chain joins TRBV5-1 to TRBJ2-7; D perhaps matches TRBD1 (5 bases). V lost 5 bases and J lost 5, with 20 bases in between. CDR1 SGHRS and CDR2 YFSETQ come from the germline V gene. There are 15 residues in the CDR3. This chain's CDR3 is CASRIQTDRWDEQYF. The CDR3 DNA reads TGCGCCAGCAGAATACAGACAGATCGATGGGACGAGCAGTACTTC.

For the CDR3, the DNA is TGTGCCAGCAGACAAGGTGGGGAGGGGAGCTACGAGCAGTACTTC. It yields the protein CASRQGGEGSYEQYF. The chain is built from TRBV6-5 and TRBJ2-7; 7 bases match TRBD2. The junction had 11 bases not matched to a gene; V was cut back by 6 bases and J by 3 bases. CDR1 and CDR2 from the germline V gene are MNHEY and SVGAGI. The CDR3 sequence is 15 residues long.

The chain uses TRBV5-5 and TRBJ2-2, with D possibly being TRBD1 (5 bases). The ends were cut back, 5 bases at V and 2 bases at J, with 13 bases in the middle. Germline V lookup: CDR1 SGHKS, CDR2 YYEKEE (reference sequence). The CDR3 extends over 15 amino acids. The CDR3 region is CASRAGRVNTGELFF. CDR3 DNA: TGTGCCAGCAGAGCCGGCAGGGTAAACACCGGGGAGCTGTTTTTT.

Comment on this clone: Other DNA sequences in this sample translate to the same CDR3. The chain employs TRBV18 and TRBJ2-5, with TRBD1 matching 7 bases. The V gene end was trimmed by 3 bases and the J gene end by 2 bases; junction bases not matched to a gene: 0. Germline V CDR1 and CDR2: KGHSH, LQKENI. The CDR3 covers 13 residues. The CDR3 here is CASSPGQQETQYF. The CDR3 DNA sequence: TGTGCCAGCTCACCGGGACAGCAAGAGACCCAGTACTTC.

The chain has TRBV7-8 and TRBJ2-7; TRBD2 matches 7 bases. V lost 3 bases to trimming and J lost 4 bases; unmatched junction nucleotides: 15. This CDR3 is built from 17 residues. Germline V gene lookup returns CDR1 SGHVS and CDR2 FQNEAQ. CDR3: CASSFGLQREETYEQYF. The CDR3 nucleotides are TGTGCCAGCAGCTTCGGTCTTCAACGGGAGGAAACGTACGAGCAGTACTTC.

The chain has TRBV27 and TRBJ1-5; a possible D gene is TRBD1 (6 bases). Germline loops: CDR1 MNHEY, CDR2 SMNVEV (reference sequence). Trimming removed 6 bases from V and 5 bases from J, with 8 bases in between. The CDR3 spans 12 residues. As DNA, the CDR3 is TGTGCCAGCAGGACAGGTTATCAGCCCCAGCATTTT. Protein: CASRTGYQPQHF.

The chain combines TRBV6-1 with TRBJ1-2, with D possibly matching TRBD1 (5 bases). The CDR3 sequence is 15 residues long. V lost 1 base and J lost 5, with 14 bases in between. From germline, CDR1 is MNHNS and CDR2 SASEGT. The chain's CDR3 is CASSEVLEGRYGYTF. CDR3 coding DNA: TGTGCCAGCAGTGAAGTTCTCGAGGGGAGGTATGGCTACACCTTC.

The chain links TRBV19 to TRBJ2-5; 13 bases align to TRBD2. There are 16 residues in the CDR3. With V trimmed by 3 bases and J by 2 bases, 3 bases remained unmatched. Per germline, CDR1 LNHDA and CDR2 SQIVND (reference sequence). The CDR3 reads CASSIGLAGAQETQYF. The CDR3 DNA follows: TGTGCCAGTAGTATCGGACTAGCGGGAGCGCAAGAGACCCAGTACTTC.

This clone was picked up one time. V and J are TRBV27 and TRBJ2-1; D uncertain. Trimming pared 4 bases from V and 0 bases from J, leaving 10 bases between. In germline, CDR1 is MNHEY, CDR2 SMNVEV (reference sequence). This CDR3 is built from 15 residues. The CDR3 bases are TGTGCCAGCAGTTCTCAGGTGAGCTCCTACAATGAGCAGTTCTTC. Translated: CASSSQVSSYNEQFF.

V is TRBV9 and J is TRBJ2-6; 9 bases line up with TRBD1. The CDR3 length is 17 residues. J was trimmed by 0 bases and V by 4 bases; bases with no gene match: 5. From germline, CDR1 is SGDLS and CDR2 YYNGEE. The CDR3 protein is CASSFGQGNSGANVLTF. The CDR3 DNA follows: TGTGCCAGCAGCTTCGGACAGGGGAACTCTGGGGCCAACGTCCTGACTTTC. The full variable domain, its missing parts supplied by reference TRBV9 and TRBJ2-6, is DSGVTQTPKHLITATGQRVTLRCSPRSGDLSVYWYQQSLDQGLQFLIQYYNGEERAKGNILERFSAQQFPDLHSELNLSSLELGDSALYFCASSFGQGNSGANVLTFGAGSRLTVL.

This sequence joins TRBV7-2 and TRBJ1-2; D uncertain. The V end was cut by 1 base, the J end by 4 bases, with 10 bases between. This CDR3 is built from 14 residues. Germline V gene data show CDR1 as SGHTA and CDR2 as FQGNSA. This CDR3 is CASSLGRITYGYTF. The DNA for the CDR3 is TGTGCCAGCAGCTTAGGCCGGATTACCTATGGCTACACCTTC. Supplemented by reference TRBV7-2 and TRBJ1-2, the full variable domain reads GAGVSQSPSNKVTEKGKDVELRCDPISGHTALYWYRQSLGQGLEFLIYFQGNSAPDKSGLPSDRFSAERTGGSVSTLTIQRTQQEDSAVYLCASSLGRITYGYTFGSGTRLTVV.

This chain connects TRBV2 to TRBJ2-5; a weak D match, TRBD2 (6 bases). In germline, CDR1 is SNHLY, CDR2 FYNNEI. The CDR3 is 13 amino acids. V was clipped by 6 bases and J by 4 bases, with 12 bases between them. Here the CDR3 DNA reads TGTGCCAGCAGCGGAGGGGAAGGAGAGACCCAGTACTTC. Protein product: CASSGGEGETQYF.

About this clone: A read error may produce the germline difference seen at one junction end. This chain uses TRBV7-7 with TRBJ2-3; maybe TRBD1 (5 bases). The CDR3 sequence is 15 residues long. Per germline, CDR1 SSHAT and CDR2 FNYEAQ (reference sequence). The CDR3 is CASSPGKRGTDTQYF. The CDR3 nucleotides are TGTGCTAGCAGCCCAGGGAAACGGGGCACAGATACGCAGTATTTT. Drawing the rest from reference TRBV7-7 and TRBJ2-3, the complete variable domain is GAGVSQSPRYKVTKRGQDVTLRCDPISSHATLYWYQQALGQGPEFLTYFNYEAQPDKSGLPSDRFSAERPEGSISTLTIQRTEQRDSAMYRCASSPGKRGTDTQYFGPGTRLTVL.

The chain has TRBV7-2 and TRBJ1-5; 10 nucleotides align to TRBD1. The CDR3 totals 17 residues. Looked up from germline, CDR1 is SGHTA and CDR2 is FQGNSA. The V gene end was trimmed by 3 bases and the J gene end by 7 bases; junction bases not matched to a gene: 12. The CDR3 bases are TGTGCCAGCAGCTTCGGTATGGGGCGACAGGGGGCGCAGCCCCAGCATTTT. Translation gives CASSFGMGRQGAQPQHF.